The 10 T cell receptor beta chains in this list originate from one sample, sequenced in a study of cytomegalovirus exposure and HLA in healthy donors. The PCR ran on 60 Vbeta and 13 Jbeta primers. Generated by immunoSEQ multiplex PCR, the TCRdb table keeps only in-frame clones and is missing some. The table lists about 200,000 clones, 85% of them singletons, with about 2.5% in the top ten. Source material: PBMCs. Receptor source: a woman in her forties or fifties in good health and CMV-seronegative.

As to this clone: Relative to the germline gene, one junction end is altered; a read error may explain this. The CDR3, as DNA: TGTTCCAGCAGCTTTACAGGGACGTACTCTGAAGCTTTCTTT. Translated: CSSSFTGTYSEAFF. V is TRBV7-9 and J is TRBJ1-1, with a possible D match to TRBD1 (6 bases). The CDR3 totals 14 residues. Germline V gene sequence: CDR1 SEHNR, CDR2 FQNEAQ (reference sequence).

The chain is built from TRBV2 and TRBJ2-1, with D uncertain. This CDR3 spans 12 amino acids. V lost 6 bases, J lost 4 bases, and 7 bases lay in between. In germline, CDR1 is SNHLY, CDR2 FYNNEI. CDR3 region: CASSDWYNEQFF. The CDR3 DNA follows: TGTGCCAGCAGCGACTGGTACAATGAGCAGTTCTTC. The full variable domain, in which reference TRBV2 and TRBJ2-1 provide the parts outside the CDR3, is EPEVTQTPSHQVTQMGQEVILRCVPISNHLYFYWYRQILGQKVEFLVSFYNNEISEKSEIFDDQFSVERPDGSNFTLKIRSTKLEDSAMYFCASSDWYNEQFFGPGTRLTVL.

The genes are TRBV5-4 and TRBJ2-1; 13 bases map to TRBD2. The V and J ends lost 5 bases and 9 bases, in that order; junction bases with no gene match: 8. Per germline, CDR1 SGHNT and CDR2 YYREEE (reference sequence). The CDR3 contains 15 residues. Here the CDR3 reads CASRQTSGRAGEQFF. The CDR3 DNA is TGTGCCAGCAGACAAACTAGCGGGAGGGCCGGTGAGCAGTTCTTC.

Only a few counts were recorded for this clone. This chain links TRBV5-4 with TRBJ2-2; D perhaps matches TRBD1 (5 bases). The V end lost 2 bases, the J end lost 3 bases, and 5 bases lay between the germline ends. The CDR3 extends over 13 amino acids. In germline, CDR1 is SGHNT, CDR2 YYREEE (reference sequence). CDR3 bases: TGTGCCAGCAGCTTAGGGGACACCGGGGAGCTGTTTTTT. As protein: CASSLGDTGELFF.

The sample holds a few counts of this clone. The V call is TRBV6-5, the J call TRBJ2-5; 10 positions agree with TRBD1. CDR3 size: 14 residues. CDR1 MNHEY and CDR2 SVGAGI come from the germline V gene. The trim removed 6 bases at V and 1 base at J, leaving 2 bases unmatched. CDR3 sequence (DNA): TGTGCCAGCAGGCGGGACAGGGGCCAAGAGACCCAGTACTTC. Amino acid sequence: CASRRDRGQETQYF.

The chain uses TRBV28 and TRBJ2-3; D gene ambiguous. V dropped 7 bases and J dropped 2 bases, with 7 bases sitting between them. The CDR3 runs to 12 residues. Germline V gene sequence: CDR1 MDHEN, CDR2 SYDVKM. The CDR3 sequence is CASNIYTDTQYF. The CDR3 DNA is TGTGCCAGCAATATATACACAGATACGCAGTATTTT.

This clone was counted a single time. CDR3 amino acids: CASDRVTEAFF. CDR3 nucleotides: TGTGCCAGCGACAGGGTCACTGAAGCTTTCTTT. The genes are TRBV2 and TRBJ1-1; the match to TRBD1 covers 7 bases. V shed 8 bases and J 4 bases; nucleotides not matched to a gene: 1. The CDR3 sequence is 11 residues long. Germline CDR1 SNHLY, CDR2 FYNNEI.

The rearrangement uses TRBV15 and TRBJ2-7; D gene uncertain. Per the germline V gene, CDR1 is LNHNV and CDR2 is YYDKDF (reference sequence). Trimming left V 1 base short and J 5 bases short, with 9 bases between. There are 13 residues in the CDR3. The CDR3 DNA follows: TGTGCCACCAGCAGAGGAACCGGTAACGAGCAGTACTTC. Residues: CATSRGTGNEQYF. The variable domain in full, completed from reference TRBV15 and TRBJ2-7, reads DAMVIQNPRYQVTQFGKPVTLSCSQTLNHNVMYWYQQKSSQAPKLLFHYYDKDFNNEADTPDNFQSRRPNTSFCFLDIRSPGLGDTAMYLCATSRGTGNEQYFGPGTRLTVT.

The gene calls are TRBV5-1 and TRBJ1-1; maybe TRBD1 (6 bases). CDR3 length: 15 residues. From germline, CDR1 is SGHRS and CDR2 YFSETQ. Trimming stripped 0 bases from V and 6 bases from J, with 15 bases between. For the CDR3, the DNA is TGCGCCAGCAGCTTGGCGGGGGCGGGGGTCGCTGAAGCTTTCTTT. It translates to CASSLAGAGVAEAFF.

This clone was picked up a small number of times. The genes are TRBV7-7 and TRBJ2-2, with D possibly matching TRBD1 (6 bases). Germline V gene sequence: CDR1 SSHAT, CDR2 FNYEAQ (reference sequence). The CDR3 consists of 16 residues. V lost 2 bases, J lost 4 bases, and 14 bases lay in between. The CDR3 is CASSLSGQLSTGELFF. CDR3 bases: TGTGCCAGCAGCTTAAGCGGACAGCTGTCCACCGGGGAGCTGTTTTTT.